These 16 T cell receptor beta chains were all obtained from the same sample, sequenced in a study of shared clonotypes between healthy human individuals. Using immunoSEQ multiplex PCR, the repertoire was profiled, and TCRdb retains in-frame clones only, with some absent. The sample holds about 490,000 clones; roughly 85% are singletons and the top ten take approximately 12%. The material sequenced was PBMCs. These receptor sequences come from a woman in her 40s in good health. Some clones in this sample may be carry-over from other donors' samples.

The J gene is TRBJ2-2, the V gene TRBV4-3; TRBD2 matches at 11 bases. This CDR3 spans 16 amino acids. Germline V gives CDR1 LGHNA, CDR2 YSLEER. J gave up 7 bases and V 4 bases, and 8 bases lay outside the gene matches. In nucleotides, the CDR3 is TGCGCCAGCAGCCCCACTAGCGGGAGAAAAGACGGGGAGCTGTTTTTT. This gives the protein CASSPTSGRKDGELFF.

V gene TRBV7-3 combines with J gene TRBJ2-5; D not resolved. Germline CDR1 is SGHTA and CDR2 is FQGTGA. V was clipped by 1 base and J by 0 bases, with 3 bases between them. The CDR3 runs to 13 residues. CDR3 loop: CASSLMYQETQYF. CDR3 coding DNA: TGTGCCAGCAGCTTAATGTACCAAGAGACCCAGTACTTC.

The chain has TRBV28 and TRBJ2-3, with a tentative D call TRBD1 (5 bases). CDR1 and CDR2 (germline): MDHEN, SYDVKM. V shed 5 bases and J shed 3 bases, with 9 bases lying between them. The CDR3 is 13 residues long. The CDR3 spells CASSPYRTDTQYF. The CDR3 DNA reads TGTGCCAGCAGTCCTTACAGGACAGATACGCAGTATTTT.

The CDR3, as DNA: TGTGCCAGCAGCTTAGGGGGACTAGAGAATGAGCAGTTCTTC. Translation gives CASSLGGLENEQFF. The chain couples TRBV7-9 to TRBJ2-1, with 8 nucleotides matching TRBD2. The CDR3 runs to 14 residues. The junction had 3 bases not matched to a gene; V was cut back by 1 base and J by 7 bases. Germline V gives CDR1 SEHNR, CDR2 FQNEAQ (reference sequence). The whole variable domain, remainder taken from reference TRBV7-9 and TRBJ2-1, is DTGVSQNPRHKITKRGQNVTFRCDPISEHNRLYWYRQTLGQGPEFLTYFQNEAQLEKSRLLSDRFSAERPKGSFSTLEIQRTEQGDSAMYLCASSLGGLENEQFFGPGTRLTVL.

The chain uses TRBV5-1 and TRBJ1-2, with D perhaps TRBD1 (5 bases). The V end was cut by 0 bases, the J end by 8 bases, with 17 bases between. The CDR3 spans 15 residues. CDR1 and CDR2 (germline): SGHRS, YFSETQ. For the CDR3, the DNA is TGCGCCAGCAGCTTGGGCAGGGACGGAGGACGCGGCTACACCTTC. It yields the protein CASSLGRDGGRGYTF.

This clone was seen repeatedly, ten times or more. The sample has other DNA sequences that encode this CDR3 too. V and J are TRBV19 and TRBJ2-7; D is possibly TRBD1 or TRBD2 (5 bases each). Germline V gene lookup returns CDR1 LNHDA and CDR2 SQIVND (reference sequence). This CDR3 spans 12 amino acids. Trimming shortened V by 5 bases and J by 5 bases, and 10 bases separated the two germline ends. In DNA form, the CDR3 reads TGTGCCAGTAGTCTCAGGGACCACGAGCAGTACTTC. It translates to CASSLRDHEQYF.

V gene TRBV11-2 combines with J gene TRBJ1-4; unclear D gene. Germline V CDR1 and CDR2: SGHAT, FQNNGV. The CDR3 is 14 amino acids. The ends were cut back, 0 bases at V and 7 bases at J, with 9 bases in the middle. CDR3 residues: CASSLDLSFEKLFF. The CDR3 DNA reads TGTGCCAGCAGCTTAGATTTATCGTTTGAAAAACTGTTTTTT.

This chain uses TRBV30 with TRBJ1-6; 9 bases line up with TRBD1. The junction had 5 bases not matched to a gene; V was cut back by 1 base and J by 7 bases. The CDR3 runs 15 residues. Looked up from germline, CDR1 is GTSNPN and CDR2 is SVGIG (reference sequence). The CDR3 sequence: CAWSGRDRVNSPLHF. CDR3 in DNA: TGTGCCTGGAGTGGTAGGGACAGGGTAAATTCACCCCTCCACTTT.

This chain connects TRBV4-2 to TRBJ2-7; 8 bases align to TRBD2. CDR3 length equals 17 residues. The V segment lost 2 bases and the J segment 4 bases; nucleotides outside the gene matches: 13. Germline V gives CDR1 LGHNA, CDR2 YNFKEQ. CDR3 sequence (DNA): TGTGCCAGCAGCCAAACCGCGGGGGCTAGCGGGCTTTACGAGCAGTACTTC. It specifies CASSQTAGASGLYEQYF.

With regard to this clone: This sample includes further DNA sequences coding for the same CDR3. CDR3 sequence: CASSPPSGREQYF. CDR3 bases: TGTGCCAGCAGTCCACCTTCAGGGCGCGAGCAGTACTTC. V and J are TRBV28 and TRBJ2-7; weak D call: TRBD1 (5 bases). Looked up from germline, CDR1 is MDHEN and CDR2 is SYDVKM. CDR3 length equals 13 residues. The V end was cut by 5 bases, the J end by 6 bases, with 14 bases between.

A note on this clone: Possible read error: a much larger clone is one base away. The DNA of the CDR3 is TGTGCCAGCAGCCCGACCGCGGGCAGGATTCACTATGGCTACACCTTC. Encoded protein: CASSPTAGRIHYGYTF. The chain has TRBV7-8 and TRBJ1-2; D uncertain. Trimming left V 5 bases short and J 3 bases short, with 19 bases between. This CDR3 is 16 amino acids long. CDR1 and CDR2 (germline): SGHVS, FQNEAQ.

A word on this clone: This same CDR3 is encoded by further DNA sequences in the sample. V and J are TRBV27 and TRBJ2-2; TRBD1 might be the D (6 bases). Trimming stripped 3 bases from V and 1 base from J, with 9 bases between. Germline V gives CDR1 MNHEY, CDR2 SMNVEV (reference sequence). The CDR3 loop spans 15 amino acids. As DNA, the CDR3 is TGTGCCAGCAGTTTCCAGACAGGGAACACCGGGGAGCTGTTTTTT. It is translated as CASSFQTGNTGELFF.

The rearrangement uses TRBV30 and TRBJ1-2; tentative D call: TRBD1 (6 bases). V was trimmed by 1 base and J by 8 bases, leaving 11 bases between them. There are 12 residues in the CDR3. Germline CDR1 GTSNPN, CDR2 SVGIG (reference sequence). The CDR3 bases are TGTGCCTGGAGTGCTTACCAGGGGGGCTACACCTTC. As protein: CAWSAYQGGYTF.

V and J are TRBV28 and TRBJ2-1; D may be TRBD1 (6 bases). The CDR3 consists of 14 residues. Trimming took 8 bases from V and 4 from J, leaving 15 bases between them. CDR1 and CDR2 from the germline V gene are MDHEN and SYDVKM. The CDR3: CASYRTGQYNEQFF. As DNA, the CDR3 is TGTGCCAGCTACCGGACGGGACAATACAATGAGCAGTTCTTC.

This clone was counted at least ten times. This sequence joins TRBV6-4 and TRBJ2-3, with TRBD2 matching 8 bases. Germline values: CDR1 MRHNA, CDR2 SNTAGT. Losses at the gene ends were 2 bases for V and 3 bases for J; bases not matched to a gene: 4. This CDR3 has 15 amino acids. The CDR3 region is CASSDGAGVTDTQYF. In DNA form, the CDR3 reads TGTGCCAGCAGTGACGGAGCGGGAGTGACAGATACGCAGTATTTT.

The chain combines TRBV21-1 with TRBJ2-1; the table's D call TRBD2 went unverified against the DNA. TRBV21-1 is a recognized pseudogene. This CDR3 spans 18 amino acids. CDR3 region: CASSKGHGLARGYNEQFF. The CDR3 nucleotides read TGTGCCAGCAGCAAAGGTCATGGGCTAGCGCGAGGGTACAATGAGCAGTTCTTC.